This paragraph covers one TCR beta chain sequence. The antigen is undetermined. No donor received preoperative chemotherapy or radiotherapy, or immunotherapy before or after surgery. Only in-frame clones appear in the TCRdb table, and some are missing; sequencing was by immunoSEQ multiplex PCR. This table has 950 to 1,100 clones, roughly 86% appearing once. The data stem from a study of T cells and copy number aberrations in small-cell lung cancer. Study conclusions and caveats: The study's sample size was small, so findings need validation.

Trimming removed 8 bases at V and 7 bases at J, with 27 bases between. The CDR3 runs 17 residues. CDR1 and CDR2 from the germline V gene are SNHLY and FYNNEI. The V gene is TRBV2, the J gene TRBJ2-1; D is tentatively TRBD1 or TRBD2 (6 bases each). Material for sequencing was tumor tissue. The TCR was taken from a man aged 55 to 69 with small cell lung cancer. This chain's CDR3 is CASRDRLGGHPKNEQFF. The CDR3 bases are TGTGCCAGCCGCGATCGACTCGGGGGACACCCGAAGAATGAGCAGTTCTTC.